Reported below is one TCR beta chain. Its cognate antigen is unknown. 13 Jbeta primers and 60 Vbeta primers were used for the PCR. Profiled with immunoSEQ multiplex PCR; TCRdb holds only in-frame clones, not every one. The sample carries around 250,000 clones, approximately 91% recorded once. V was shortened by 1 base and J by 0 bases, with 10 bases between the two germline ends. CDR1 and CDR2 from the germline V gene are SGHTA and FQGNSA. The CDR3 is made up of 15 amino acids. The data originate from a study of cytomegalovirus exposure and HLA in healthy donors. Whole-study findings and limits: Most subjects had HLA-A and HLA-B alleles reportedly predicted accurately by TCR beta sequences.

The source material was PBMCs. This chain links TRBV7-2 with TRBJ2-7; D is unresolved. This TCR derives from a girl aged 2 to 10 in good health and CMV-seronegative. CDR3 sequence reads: CASSLGGPGSYEQYF. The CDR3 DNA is TGTGCCAGCAGCTTAGGTGGGCCCGGCTCCTACGAGCAGTACTTC.